This TCR beta chain appears in the sequencing data of a study of T cells in Graves' hyperthyroidism and ophthalmopathy. Comment on this clonotype: Its antigen is undetermined.

RNA transcripts were the template for amplifying TCR beta CDR3 regions. First-round RT-PCR of the TCR CDR3 relied on the HTBI primer set. MiXCR, applied by TCRdb to the multiplex PCR reads, yields one record per CDR3 protein. The data hold 450,000 to 700,000 distinct CDR3 sequences, with roughly 50% observed a single time. Study findings and constraints: Ophthalmopathy was model-predicted a median roughly six months pre-onset. Blood also held most thyroid clonotypes expanded beyond 0.001.

The germline gives CDR1 SGHRS, CDR2 YFSETQ. Between the trimmed V and J ends, which lost 7 bases and 5 bases, there was a span of 15 bases. The CDR3 runs to 14 residues. The chain has TRBV5-1 and TRBJ1-4; maybe TRBD1 (6 bases). The TCR was taken from an adult woman with Graves' disease, either hyperthyroidism or ophthalmopathy (not recorded which). The source material was peripheral blood or thyroid tissue (not recorded which). CDR3 in DNA: TGCGCCAGCCAAGGACAGCCTTCAAATGAAAAACTGTTTTTT. Translation gives CASQGQPSNEKLFF.